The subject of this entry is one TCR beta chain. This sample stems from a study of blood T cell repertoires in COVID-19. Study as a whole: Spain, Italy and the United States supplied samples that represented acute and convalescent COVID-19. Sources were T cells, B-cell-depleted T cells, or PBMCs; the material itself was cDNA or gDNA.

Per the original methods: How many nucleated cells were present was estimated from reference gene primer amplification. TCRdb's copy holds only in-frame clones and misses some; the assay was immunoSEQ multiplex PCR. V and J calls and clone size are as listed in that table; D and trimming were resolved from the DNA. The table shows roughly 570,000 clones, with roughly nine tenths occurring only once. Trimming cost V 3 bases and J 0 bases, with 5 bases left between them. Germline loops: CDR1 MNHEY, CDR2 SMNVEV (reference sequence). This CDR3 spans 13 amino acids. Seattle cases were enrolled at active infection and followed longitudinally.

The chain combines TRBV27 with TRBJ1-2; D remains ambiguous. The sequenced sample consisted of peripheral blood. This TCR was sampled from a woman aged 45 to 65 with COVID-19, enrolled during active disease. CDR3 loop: CASSFATNYGYTF. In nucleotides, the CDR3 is TGTGCCAGCAGTTTTGCGACTAACTATGGCTACACCTTC.